The 24 T cell receptor beta chains below all came from one sample that was sequenced in a study of T-cell reconstitution after alpha-beta-depleted transplantation in children. During its preparation, the TCRbeta library received unique molecular identifiers. TCRdb itself ran the PCR reads through MiXCR, one entry per CDR3 protein. The repertoire consists of about 370,000 distinct CDR3 sequences, with about a fifth occurring once and the leading ten covering 3.5% to 4%. The source material was PBMCs from the stem cell graft donor, sampled from the stem cell graft. These receptors were taken from a human donor who donated a stem cell graft to a child with acute myeloid leukemia.

The chain is built from TRBV5-4 and TRBJ2-7; no definite D call. Germline CDR1 reads SGHNT; CDR2 reads YYREEE (reference sequence). With 2 bases removed from V and 1 base from J, the gap between germline ends came to 10 bases. The CDR3 is 14 amino acids. CDR3 protein: CASSFQDGSYEQYF. DNA of the CDR3: TGTGCCAGCAGCTTCCAGGATGGTTCCTACGAGCAGTACTTC. The whole variable domain, remainder taken from reference TRBV5-4 and TRBJ2-7, is ETGVTQSPTHLIKTRGQQVTLRCSSQSGHNTVSWYQQALGQGPQFIFQYYREEENGRGNFPPRFSGLQFPNYSSELNVNALELDDSALYLCASSFQDGSYEQYFGPGTRLTVT.

J is TRBJ2-5 and V is TRBV24-1, with 8 bases lining up with TRBD2. The J segment lost 5 bases and the V segment lost 0 bases, leaving 4 bases of the junction unmatched. The CDR3 has 15 residues. Germline CDR1 is KGHDR and CDR2 is SFDVKD. The CDR3 nucleotides read TGTGCCACCAGTGATTTGAGCGGGAGTTGGGAGACCCAGTACTTC. This translates into CATSDLSGSWETQYF.

This clonotype was seen at least ten times. V gene TRBV29-1 combines with J gene TRBJ2-5; TRBD1 is a possible D gene (7 bases). The germline V gene encodes CDR1 SQVTM and CDR2 ANQGSEA. The CDR3 runs 12 residues. Trimming took off 4 bases at V and 5 bases at J, with 11 bases between the two ends. The CDR3 reads CSVGQGGETQYF. DNA for the CDR3: TGCAGCGTTGGACAGGGAGGCGAGACCCAGTACTTC.

In this sample, this clonotype turned up many times. The chain carries TRBV28 and TRBJ2-1; 10 nucleotides line up with TRBD1. Germline V gene data show CDR1 as MDHEN and CDR2 as SYDVKM. J lost 3 bases, V lost 1 base, and 3 bases had no gene match. The CDR3 totals 16 residues. The CDR3 region has the DNA TGTGCCAGCAGTTTATCTGGGACAGGGGACTACAATGAGCAGTTCTTC. Encoded protein: CASSLSGTGDYNEQFF.

This clonotype has just a few counts. The rearrangement uses TRBV27 and TRBJ2-7; D is unclear. Trimming took off 4 bases at V and 3 bases at J, with 10 bases between the two ends. The CDR3 extends over 13 amino acids. Germline V lookup: CDR1 MNHEY, CDR2 SMNVEV (reference sequence). The CDR3 region is CASSSIRHYEQYF. For the CDR3, the DNA is TGTGCCAGCAGTTCGATCCGCCACTACGAGCAGTACTTC.

This clonotype was seen a few times. The chain combines TRBV24-1 with TRBJ2-3, with D possibly being TRBD1 (5 bases). The CDR3 totals 15 residues. CDR1 and CDR2 (germline): KGHDR, SFDVKD. V lost 6 bases, J lost 3 bases, and 15 bases lay in between. CDR3 in DNA: TGTGCCACCAGTAAAAGAGGAAGGGGAACAGATACGCAGTATTTT. Amino acids: CATSKRGRGTDTQYF.

This clonotype was picked up a small number of times. The junction and the germline gene differ at one end; a read error may be behind it. This sequence joins TRBV7-2 and TRBJ2-3; TRBD2 agrees at 7 bases. The CDR3 runs 15 residues. The germline CDR1 and CDR2 sequences are SGHTA and FQGNSA. CDR3 in DNA: TGTGCCAGCAGCCCTAGCGGTGGGGGAGGCCAAGCGTCAGATTTT. As protein: CASSPSGGGGQASDF.

This chain joins TRBV27 and TRBJ2-7; 7 bases fit TRBD1. V lost 9 bases and J lost 2; bases outside the gene matches: 10. The CDR3 consists of 14 residues. From germline, CDR1 is MNHEY and CDR2 SMNVEV (reference sequence). The CDR3 loop is CASSATGVPYEQYF. As DNA, the CDR3 is TGTGCCAGTAGTGCTACAGGGGTTCCCTACGAGCAGTACTTC.

V gene TRBV12-3 or TRBV12-4 combines with J gene TRBJ2-7; a weak D match, TRBD1 (5 bases). The V end lost 5 bases, the J end lost 3 bases, and 20 bases lay between the germline ends. CDR3 size: 16 residues. This chain's CDR3 is CASSQHPDTQDYEQYF. The CDR3 DNA follows: TGTGCCAGCAGTCAACATCCGGACACCCAGGACTACGAGCAGTACTTC.

The sample holds many counts of this clonotype. The chain employs TRBV29-1 and TRBJ2-1; TRBD2 aligns across 7 bases. Germline trimming cut 0 bases from V and 4 bases from J; bases unmatched to any gene: 12. Germline CDR1 is SQVTM and CDR2 is ANQGSEA. CDR3 length: 17 amino acids. The CDR3 reads CSVEDPRGGSRYNEQFF. CDR3 bases: TGCAGCGTTGAAGATCCCCGCGGCGGGAGTCGGTACAATGAGCAGTTCTTC.

This clonotype came up a few times. The chain links TRBV4-1 to TRBJ2-2; D unresolved. V lost 2 bases to trimming and J lost 8 bases, with 6 bases between them. Germline V gives CDR1 MGHRA, CDR2 YSYEKL. There are 12 residues in the CDR3. The CDR3 spells CASSQNWGELFF. As DNA, the CDR3 is TGCGCCAGCAGCCAAAATTGGGGGGAGCTGTTTTTT.

The table lists this clonotype with a few counts. The chain carries TRBV7-2 and TRBJ2-5; 10 bases line up with TRBD2. Per the germline V gene, CDR1 is SGHTA and CDR2 is FQGNSA. Trimming removed 6 bases from V and 5 bases from J; junction bases left unmatched: 6. The CDR3 loop spans 14 amino acids. This CDR3 is CASSLAGVQETQYF. CDR3 coding DNA: TGTGCCAGCAGTCTAGCGGGAGTCCAGGAGACCCAGTACTTC. Filled out from reference TRBV7-2 and TRBJ2-5, the complete variable domain reads GAGVSQSPSNKVTEKGKDVELRCDPISGHTALYWYRQSLGQGLEFLIYFQGNSAPDKSGLPSDRFSAERTGGSVSTLTIQRTQQEDSAVYLCASSLAGVQETQYFGPGTRLLVL.

The chain couples TRBV10-2 to TRBJ2-2; D is possibly TRBD2 (5 bases). The CDR3 has 16 residues. V was clipped by 3 bases and J by 0 bases, with 11 bases between them. From germline, CDR1 is WSHSY and CDR2 SAAADI. CDR3 in amino acids: CASSERVAPNTGELFF. CDR3 sequence (DNA): TGCGCCAGCAGTGAAAGGGTAGCGCCGAACACCGGGGAGCTGTTTTTT.

This clonotype was detected a few times. The rearrangement links TRBV3-1 to TRBJ2-7; no reliable D call. V was trimmed by 3 bases and J by 8 bases, leaving 11 bases between them. The germline V gene has CDR1 LGHDT and CDR2 YNNKEL (reference sequence). CDR3 length: 12 amino acids. This chain's CDR3 is CASSQADWKQYF. CDR3 coding DNA: TGTGCCAGCAGCCAGGCGGATTGGAAGCAGTACTTC.

The chain carries TRBV28 and TRBJ2-3; 7 nucleotides match TRBD2. CDR1 and CDR2 (germline): MDHEN, SYDVKM. This CDR3 comprises 13 residues. V lost 2 bases, J lost 8 bases, and 4 bases stayed unmatched. The CDR3 sequence is CASSLIREGTQYF. DNA of the CDR3: TGTGCCAGCAGTTTAATCAGGGAGGGTACGCAGTATTTT.

The rearrangement joins TRBV7-2 to TRBJ2-7, with D hard to call. Germline CDR1 SGHTA, CDR2 FQGNSA. The CDR3 is 15 amino acids. With 0 bases removed from V and 3 bases from J, the gap between germline ends came to 12 bases. The CDR3 region has the DNA TGTGCCAGCAGCTTAGCGTTAGGCGGCCGCTACGAGCAGTACTTC. Translating it yields CASSLALGGRYEQYF.

This clonotype was found a few times. The V gene is TRBV4-2, the J gene TRBJ1-5; D gene uncertain. The CDR3 contains 15 residues. The V end was cut by 0 bases, the J end by 5 bases, with 11 bases between. From germline, CDR1 is LGHNA and CDR2 YNFKEQ. The CDR3: CASSQDGQTHQPQHF. The CDR3 DNA reads TGTGCCAGCAGCCAAGATGGGCAGACCCATCAGCCCCAGCATTTT.

V and J are TRBV28 and TRBJ2-3; TRBD1 matches 8 bases. CDR3 length equals 15 residues. Unmatched junction bases numbered 5, after V lost 2 bases and J lost 4 bases. In germline, CDR1 is MDHEN, CDR2 SYDVKM. In DNA, the CDR3 is TGTGCCAGCAGTTTAGGTCAGGGGGCGGCAGATACGCAGTATTTT. This gives the protein CASSLGQGAADTQYF. The entire variable domain, with the rest obtained from reference TRBV28 and TRBJ2-3, is as follows: DVKVTQSSRYLVKRTGEKVFLECVQDMDHENMFWYRQDPGLGLRLIYFSYDVKMKEKGDIPEGYSVSREKKERFSLILESASTNQTSMYLCASSLGQGAADTQYFGPGTRLTVL.

This clonotype has more than one count but fewer than ten. The chain combines TRBV7-3 with TRBJ2-2, with D unclear. The CDR3 covers 14 residues. V dropped 6 bases and J dropped 0 bases, with 8 bases sitting between them. CDR1 and CDR2 (germline): SGHTA, FQGTGA. The CDR3 coding sequence is TGTGCCAGCAGGGCGGCAGCGAACACCGGGGAGCTGTTTTTT. Residues: CASRAAANTGELFF. The whole variable domain, remainder taken from reference TRBV7-3 and TRBJ2-2, is GAGVSQTPSNKVTEKGKYVELRCDPISGHTALYWYRQSLGQGPEFLIYFQGTGAADDSGLPNDRFFAVRPEGSVSTLKIQRTERGDSAVYLCASRAAANTGELFFGEGSRLTVL.

This clonotype was picked up a small number of times. V and J are TRBV5-1 and TRBJ2-3; TRBD1 might be the D (6 bases). Germline assignment: CDR1 SGHRS and CDR2 YFSETQ. The CDR3 length is 15 residues. V lost 2 bases to trimming and J lost 6 bases, with 16 bases between them. The CDR3: CASSLQGQRVDTQYF. The CDR3 DNA reads as TGCGCCAGCAGCTTACAGGGTCAGAGAGTTGATACGCAGTATTTT. Combining the CDR3 with reference TRBV5-1 and TRBJ2-3 gives the whole variable domain KAGVTQTPRYLIKTRGQQVTLSCSPISGHRSVSWYQQTPGQGLQFLFEYFSETQRNKGNFPGRFSGRQFSNSRSEMNVSTLELGDSALYLCASSLQGQRVDTQYFGPGTRLTVL.

This rearrangement joins TRBV6-6 to TRBJ2-1; no clear D. Trimming removed 1 base from V and 5 bases from J, with 6 bases in between. Germline CDR1 and CDR2: MNHNY and SVGAGI (reference sequence). This CDR3 is 13 amino acids long. The CDR3 spells CASSYFSNNEQFF. CDR3 DNA sequence: TGTGCCAGCAGTTACTTCTCGAACAATGAGCAGTTCTTC.

The J gene is TRBJ2-7, the V gene TRBV10-3; D not certain. This CDR3 is built from 12 residues. Trimming took 10 bases from V and 7 from J, leaving 17 bases between them. Germline lookup yields CDR1 ENHRY and CDR2 SYGVKD. The CDR3 is CATSTSKGEQYF. The CDR3 region has the DNA TGTGCCACCTCCACCTCGAAGGGTGAGCAGTACTTC.

This clonotype was counted only a few times. The genes are TRBV7-2 and TRBJ2-2; no definite D call. From germline, CDR1 is SGHTA and CDR2 FQGNSA. This CDR3 contains 11 residues. The V end was cut by 2 bases, the J end by 7 bases, with 2 bases between. CDR3 amino acids: CASSLIGELFF. The CDR3 DNA sequence: TGTGCCAGCAGCTTAATCGGGGAGCTGTTTTTT.

This rearrangement joins TRBV7-9 to TRBJ2-1, with 10 bases lining up with TRBD2. This CDR3 has 16 amino acids. Per germline, CDR1 SEHNR and CDR2 FQNEAQ (reference sequence). V lost 3 bases and J lost 4; bases outside the gene matches: 6. The CDR3 DNA sequence: TGTGCCAGCAGCTTGACTAGCGGGCTTCTATACAATGAGCAGTTCTTC. Translated: CASSLTSGLLYNEQFF.